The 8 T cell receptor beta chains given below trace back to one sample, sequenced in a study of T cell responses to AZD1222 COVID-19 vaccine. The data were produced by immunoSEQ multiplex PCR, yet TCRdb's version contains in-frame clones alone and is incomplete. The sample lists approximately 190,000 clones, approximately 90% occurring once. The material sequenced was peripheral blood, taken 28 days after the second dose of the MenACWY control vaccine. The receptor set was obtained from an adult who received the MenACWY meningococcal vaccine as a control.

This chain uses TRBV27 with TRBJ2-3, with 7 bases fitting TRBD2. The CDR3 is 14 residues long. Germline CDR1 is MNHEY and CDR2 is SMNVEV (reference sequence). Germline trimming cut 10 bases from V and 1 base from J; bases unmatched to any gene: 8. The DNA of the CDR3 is TGTGCCACCACCCGCGGGAGTGGCACAGATACGCAGTATTTT. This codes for CATTRGSGTDTQYF.

Here the CDR3 DNA reads TGTGCCAGCAGCTTCGACGGGACGGAGACCCAGTACTTC. It encodes CASSFDGTETQYF. V and J are TRBV11-3 and TRBJ2-5; D is perhaps TRBD1 or TRBD2 (5 bases each). This CDR3 is 13 amino acids long. Germline loops: CDR1 SGHNT, CDR2 YENEEA. V was pared by 3 bases and J by 5 bases, with 10 bases between.

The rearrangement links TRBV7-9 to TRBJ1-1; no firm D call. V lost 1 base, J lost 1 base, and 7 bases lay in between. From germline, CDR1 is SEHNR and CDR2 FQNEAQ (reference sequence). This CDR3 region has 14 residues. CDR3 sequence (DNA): TGTGCCAGCAGCTTAGATAGTTGGAACACTGAAGCTTTCTTT. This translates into CASSLDSWNTEAFF.

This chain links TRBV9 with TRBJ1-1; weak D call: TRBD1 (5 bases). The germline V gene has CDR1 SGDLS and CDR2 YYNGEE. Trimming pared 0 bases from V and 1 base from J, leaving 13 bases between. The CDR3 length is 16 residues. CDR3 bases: TGTGCCAGCAGCGTAGGAAGGGGTGGGGAGAACACTGAAGCTTTCTTT. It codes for CASSVGRGGENTEAFF.

The CDR3 nucleotides read TGTGCCAGCAGCTTCACAGGCAATAATTCACCCCTCCACTTT. Translated: CASSFTGNNSPLHF. The rearrangement uses TRBV7-2 and TRBJ1-6, with a weak D call TRBD1 (5 bases). CDR1 and CDR2 from the germline V gene are SGHTA and FQGNSA. Trimming removed 3 bases at V and 5 bases at J, with 8 bases between. The length of the CDR3 is 14 residues.

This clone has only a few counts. Written as DNA, the CDR3 is TGTGCCAGCCGGCTTCGTAGGCTAGCGGGAGATGGAGATACGCAGTATTTT. This translates into CASRLRRLAGDGDTQYF. This chain uses TRBV28 with TRBJ2-3; 10 bases are a match to TRBD2. The CDR3 has 17 residues. Looked up from germline, CDR1 is MDHEN and CDR2 is SYDVKM. With 8 bases clipped from V and 5 bases from J, the junction kept 16 bases outside the gene matches.

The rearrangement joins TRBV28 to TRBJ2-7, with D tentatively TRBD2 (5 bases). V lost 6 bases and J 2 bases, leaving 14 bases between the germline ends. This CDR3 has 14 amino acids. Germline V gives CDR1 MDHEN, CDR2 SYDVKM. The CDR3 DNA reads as TGTGCCAGCAGCAGCCCCGGACTCCCCTACGAGCAGTACTTC. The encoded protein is CASSSPGLPYEQYF.

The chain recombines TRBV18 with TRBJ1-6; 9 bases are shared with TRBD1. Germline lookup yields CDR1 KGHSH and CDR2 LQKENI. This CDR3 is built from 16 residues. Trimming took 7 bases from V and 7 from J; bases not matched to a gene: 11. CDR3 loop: CASCLGTGLGNSPLHF. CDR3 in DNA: TGTGCCAGCTGTCTCGGGACAGGGCTGGGGAATTCACCCCTCCACTTT.